The 13 T cell receptor beta chains reported below all come from one sample, sequenced in a study of blood T cell repertoires in COVID-19. Method: immunoSEQ multiplex PCR; TCRdb's copy keeps in-frame clones and lacks some. The sample carries 95,000 to 110,000 clones, roughly nine tenths recorded once. Sample: peripheral blood. The receptors stem from a human donor in a cohort sampled during active COVID-19.

CDR3 loop: CASSIDAGSNQPQHF. CDR3 bases: TGTGCCAGTAGTATAGATGCGGGTAGCAATCAGCCCCAGCATTTT. The rearrangement links TRBV19 to TRBJ1-5; unclear D gene. Trimming pared 0 bases from V and 0 bases from J, leaving 6 bases between. The V gene's germline CDR1 is LNHDA and CDR2 SQIVND (reference sequence). CDR3 length: 15 residues.

The CDR3 reads CASSSRTSGSYNEQFF. The DNA of the CDR3 is TGTGCCAGCAGCTCTAGGACTAGCGGATCCTACAATGAGCAGTTCTTC. The chain links TRBV5-6 to TRBJ2-1; 10 bases align to TRBD2. The CDR3 is 16 amino acids. J lost 1 base, V lost 3 bases, and 4 bases had no gene match. Per the germline V gene, CDR1 is SGHDT and CDR2 is YYEEEE.

The V and J genes are TRBV5-6 and TRBJ1-5; 7 nucleotides match TRBD1. CDR1 and CDR2 from the germline V gene are SGHDT and YYEEEE. J lost 0 bases, V lost 6 bases, and 9 bases had no gene match. CDR3 size: 16 residues. CDR3 DNA sequence: TGTGCCAGCACTCTACAGGGGCGATATAGCAATCAGCCCCAGCATTTT. It translates to CASTLQGRYSNQPQHF.

This sequence joins TRBV7-2 and TRBJ1-5; TRBD1 is a possible D gene (5 bases). V shed 4 bases and J shed 6 bases, with 16 bases lying between them. This CDR3 contains 15 residues. CDR1 SGHTA and CDR2 FQGNSA come from the germline V gene. The CDR3: CASSSGQGGTQPQHF. CDR3 coding DNA: TGTGCCAGCAGCTCAGGCCAGGGAGGTACTCAGCCCCAGCATTTT. Supplemented by reference TRBV7-2 and TRBJ1-5, the full variable domain reads GAGVSQSPSNKVTEKGKDVELRCDPISGHTALYWYRQSLGQGLEFLIYFQGNSAPDKSGLPSDRFSAERTGGSVSTLTIQRTQQEDSAVYLCASSSGQGGTQPQHFGDGTRLSIL.

The V gene is TRBV28, the J gene TRBJ1-1; unclear D gene. The CDR3 is 13 residues long. Trimming removed 8 bases at V and 0 bases at J, with 10 bases between. Germline V lookup: CDR1 MDHEN, CDR2 SYDVKM. CDR3 region: CASFGQVNTEAFF. The CDR3 DNA reads TGTGCCAGCTTTGGTCAGGTGAACACTGAAGCTTTCTTT. Full variable domain (missing parts from reference TRBV28 and TRBJ1-1): DVKVTQSSRYLVKRTGEKVFLECVQDMDHENMFWYRQDPGLGLRLIYFSYDVKMKEKGDIPEGYSVSREKKERFSLILESASTNQTSMYLCASFGQVNTEAFFGQGTRLTVV.

V gene TRBV12-5 combines with J gene TRBJ2-3; 9 bases match TRBD1. This CDR3 contains 14 residues. Germline V gives CDR1 LGHNT, CDR2 FRNRAP. V trimming: 6 bases; J trimming: 6 bases; junction bases outside the gene matches: 7. The CDR3: CASGPDRGADTQYF. The DNA for the CDR3 is TGTGCTAGTGGCCCTGACAGGGGGGCGGATACGCAGTATTTT. The whole variable domain, filled in from reference TRBV12-5 and TRBJ2-3, reads DARVTQTPRHKVTEMGQEVTMRCQPILGHNTVFWYRQTMMQGLELLAYFRNRAPLDDSGMPKDRFSAEMPDATLATLKIQPSEPRDSAVYFCASGPDRGADTQYFGPGTRLTVL.

The chain is built from TRBV10-3 and TRBJ2-2; 7 nucleotides match TRBD2. V dropped 5 bases and J dropped 4; count of bases not matched to a gene: 7. The CDR3 is 15 amino acids. From germline, CDR1 is ENHRY and CDR2 SYGVKD. DNA for the CDR3: TGTGCCATCAGTTCGGGGGGTGACGGCACCGGGGAGCTGTTTTTT. Translation: CAISSGGDGTGELFF.

This clone was detected only once. The chain has TRBV4-1 and TRBJ1-6; TRBD1 agrees at 7 bases. There are 18 residues in the CDR3. J gave up 1 base and V 7 bases, and 13 bases lay outside the gene matches. The V gene's germline CDR1 is MGHRA and CDR2 YSYEKL. CDR3 DNA sequence: TGCGCCAGCACCTCCAGGGTCCAGGGGGGATCCTATAATTCACCCCTCCACTTT. The encoded protein is CASTSRVQGGSYNSPLHF.

The rearrangement joins TRBV6-6 to TRBJ2-1; D possibly corresponds to TRBD2 (6 bases). The germline CDR1 and CDR2 sequences are MNHNY and SVGAGI (reference sequence). The CDR3 runs to 16 residues. Trimming removed 6 bases at V and 8 bases at J, with 23 bases between. The CDR3 nucleotides read TGTGCCAGCAGAAAGGGAGGAGTAGCGCTTAGGGATGAGCAGTTCTTC. Amino acid sequence: CASRKGGVALRDEQFF.

This chain joins TRBV7-2 and TRBJ1-1; TRBD1 matches 7 bases. J gave up 5 bases and V 3 bases, and 9 bases lay outside the gene matches. The CDR3 is 15 residues long. The germline V gene encodes CDR1 SGHTA and CDR2 FQGNSA. CDR3 in DNA: TGTGCCAGCAGCTTGAAGACAGGGCCGGGAACTGAAGCTTTCTTT. This encodes CASSLKTGPGTEAFF.

The chain is built from TRBV4-1 and TRBJ2-4, with TRBD1 as a possible D gene (5 bases). The CDR3 contains 15 residues. From germline, CDR1 is MGHRA and CDR2 YSYEKL. V dropped 2 bases and J dropped 4 bases, with 12 bases sitting between them. For the CDR3, the DNA is TGCGCCAGCAGCCAAATCGACAGAGAAAAAAACATTCAGTACTTC. This encodes CASSQIDREKNIQYF.

The V call is TRBV6-5, the J call TRBJ2-1, with TRBD2 matching 11 bases. The CDR3 loop spans 15 amino acids. The trim removed 7 bases at V and 0 bases at J, leaving 2 bases unmatched. Germline CDR1 is MNHEY and CDR2 is SVGAGI. This CDR3 is CASKLAGDSYNEQFF. DNA of the CDR3: TGTGCCAGCAAACTAGCGGGGGACTCCTACAATGAGCAGTTCTTC.

V gene TRBV13 combines with J gene TRBJ1-1; perhaps TRBD1 as D (5 bases). The CDR3 runs to 15 residues. CDR1 PRHDT and CDR2 FYEKMQ come from the germline V gene (reference sequence). Trimming left V 0 bases short and J 3 bases short, with 11 bases between. The CDR3 region is CASSLGGGGYTEAFF. The DNA of the CDR3 is TGTGCCAGCAGCTTAGGCGGGGGAGGATACACTGAAGCTTTCTTT. Combining the CDR3 with reference TRBV13 and TRBJ1-1 gives the whole variable domain AAGVIQSPRHLIKEKRETATLKCYPIPRHDTVYWYQQGPGQDPQFLISFYEKMQSDKGSIPDRFSAQQFSDYHSELNMSSLELGDSALYFCASSLGGGGYTEAFFGQGTRLTVV.